This TCR beta chain stems from a study of long-term antiretroviral therapy in people with HIV. Investigators performed immunoSEQ version v3.0 at survey level. The repertoire was sequenced with immunoSEQ multiplex PCR; TCRdb's copy has only in-frame clones and lacks some. The repertoire includes 22,000 or so clones, about 84% of them detected once, and less than 20% sits in the top ten. V lost 7 bases and J 2 bases, leaving 18 bases between the germline ends. CDR3 length: 16 residues. The V gene's germline CDR1 is MGHDK and CDR2 SYGVNS. The chain recombines TRBV25-1 with TRBJ1-5; tentative D call: TRBD1 (5 bases). The specimen comprised unsorted PBMCs, sampled 0.5 years before starting antiretroviral therapy. The receptor's source is a man aged 40-49 years with HIV. As DNA, the CDR3 is TGTGCCAGCACCCCCCCGGGGGTTGATGGCAATCAGCCCCAGCATTTT. It yields the protein CASTPPGVDGNQPQHF. Full variable domain (rest looked up from reference TRBV25-1 and TRBJ1-5): EADIYQTPRYLVIGTGKKITLECSQTMGHDKMYWYQQDPGMELHLIHYSYGVNSTEKGDLSSESTVSRIRTEHFPLTLESARPSHTSQYLCASTPPGVDGNQPQHFGDGTRLSIL.